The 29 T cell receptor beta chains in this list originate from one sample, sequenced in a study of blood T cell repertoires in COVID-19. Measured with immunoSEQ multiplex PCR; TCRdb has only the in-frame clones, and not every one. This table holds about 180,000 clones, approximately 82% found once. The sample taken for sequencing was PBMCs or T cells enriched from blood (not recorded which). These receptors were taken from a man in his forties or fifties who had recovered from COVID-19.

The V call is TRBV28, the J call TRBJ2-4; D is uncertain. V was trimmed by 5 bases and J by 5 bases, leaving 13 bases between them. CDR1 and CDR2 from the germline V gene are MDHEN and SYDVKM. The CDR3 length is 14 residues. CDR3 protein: CASSISQSQNIQYF. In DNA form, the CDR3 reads TGTGCCAGCAGTATTAGCCAGTCACAAAACATTCAGTACTTC. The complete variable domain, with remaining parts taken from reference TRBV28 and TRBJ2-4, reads DVKVTQSSRYLVKRTGEKVFLECVQDMDHENMFWYRQDPGLGLRLIYFSYDVKMKEKGDIPEGYSVSREKKERFSLILESASTNQTSMYLCASSISQSQNIQYFGAGTRLSVL.

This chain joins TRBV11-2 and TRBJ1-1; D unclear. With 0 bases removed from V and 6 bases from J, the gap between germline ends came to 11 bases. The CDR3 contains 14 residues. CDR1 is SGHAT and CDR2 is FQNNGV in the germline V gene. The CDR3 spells CASSLDLVWSEAFF. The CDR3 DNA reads TGTGCCAGCAGCTTAGATCTAGTTTGGTCTGAAGCTTTCTTT.

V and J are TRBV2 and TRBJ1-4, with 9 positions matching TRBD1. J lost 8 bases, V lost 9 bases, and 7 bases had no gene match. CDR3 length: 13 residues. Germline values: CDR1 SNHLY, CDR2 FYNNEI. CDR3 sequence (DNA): TGTGCCAGTAGCACAGGGGGCGAAGAAAAACTGTTTTTT. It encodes CASSTGGEEKLFF.

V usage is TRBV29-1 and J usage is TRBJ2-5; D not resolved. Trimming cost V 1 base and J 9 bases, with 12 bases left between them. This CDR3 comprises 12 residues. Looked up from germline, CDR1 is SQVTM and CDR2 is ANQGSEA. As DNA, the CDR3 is TGCAGCGTTGAAGTTGGGCTATCGGCCCAGTACTTC. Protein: CSVEVGLSAQYF.

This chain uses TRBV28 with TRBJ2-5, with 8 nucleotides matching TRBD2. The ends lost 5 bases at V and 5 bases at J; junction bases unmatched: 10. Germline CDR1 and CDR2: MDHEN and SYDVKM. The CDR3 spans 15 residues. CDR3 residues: CASSDGLAGKETQYF. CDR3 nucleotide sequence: TGTGCCAGCAGTGACGGATTAGCGGGGAAGGAGACCCAGTACTTC. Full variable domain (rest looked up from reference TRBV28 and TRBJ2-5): DVKVTQSSRYLVKRTGEKVFLECVQDMDHENMFWYRQDPGLGLRLIYFSYDVKMKEKGDIPEGYSVSREKKERFSLILESASTNQTSMYLCASSDGLAGKETQYFGPGTRLLVL.

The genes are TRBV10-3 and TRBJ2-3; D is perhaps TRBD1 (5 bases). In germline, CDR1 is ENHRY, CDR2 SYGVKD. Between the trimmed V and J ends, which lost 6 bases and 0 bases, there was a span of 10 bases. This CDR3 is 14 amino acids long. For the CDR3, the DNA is TGTGCCATCAGCCCTGGGGCTAGCACAGATACGCAGTATTTT. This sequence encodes CAISPGASTDTQYF.

The CDR3 bases are TGTGCCAGCAGCCCATCAGACAGGGTCTATGCAACTAATGAAAAACTGTTTTTT. Amino acids: CASSPSDRVYATNEKLFF. This chain connects TRBV5-4 to TRBJ1-4; 7 bases agree with TRBD1. CDR3 length: 18 residues. Germline V lookup: CDR1 SGHNT, CDR2 YYREEE (reference sequence). J lost 0 bases, V lost 4 bases, and 12 bases had no gene match.

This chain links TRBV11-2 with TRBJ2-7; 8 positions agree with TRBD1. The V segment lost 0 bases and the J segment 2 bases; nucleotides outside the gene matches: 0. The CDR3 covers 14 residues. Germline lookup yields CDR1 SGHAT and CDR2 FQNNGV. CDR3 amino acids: CASSLEGQAYEQYF. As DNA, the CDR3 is TGTGCCAGCAGCTTAGAGGGACAGGCCTACGAGCAGTACTTC.

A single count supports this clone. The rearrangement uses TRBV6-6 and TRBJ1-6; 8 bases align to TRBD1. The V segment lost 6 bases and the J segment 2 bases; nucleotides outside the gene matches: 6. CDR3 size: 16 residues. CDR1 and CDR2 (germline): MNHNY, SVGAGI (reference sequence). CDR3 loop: CASSWTGSTYNSPLHF. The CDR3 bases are TGTGCCAGCAGCTGGACAGGGTCGACCTATAATTCACCCCTCCACTTT.

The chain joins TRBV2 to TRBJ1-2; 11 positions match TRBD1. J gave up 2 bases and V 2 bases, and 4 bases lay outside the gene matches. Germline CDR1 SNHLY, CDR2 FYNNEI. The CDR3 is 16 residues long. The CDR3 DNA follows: TGTGCCAGCAGTGAATTCGGACAGGGGGCAAACTATGGCTACACCTTC. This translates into CASSEFGQGANYGYTF.

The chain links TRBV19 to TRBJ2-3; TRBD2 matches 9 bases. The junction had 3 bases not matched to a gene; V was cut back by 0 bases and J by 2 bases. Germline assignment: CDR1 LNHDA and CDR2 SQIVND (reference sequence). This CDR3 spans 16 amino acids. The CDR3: CASSIDVAGATDTQYF. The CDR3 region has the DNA TGTGCCAGTAGTATAGACGTAGCGGGGGCCACAGATACGCAGTATTTT. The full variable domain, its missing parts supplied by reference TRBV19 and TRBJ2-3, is DGGITQSPKYLFRKEGQNVTLSCEQNLNHDAMYWYRQDPGQGLRLIYYSQIVNDFQKGDIAEGYSVSREKKESFPLTVTSAQKNPTAFYLCASSIDVAGATDTQYFGPGTRLTVL.

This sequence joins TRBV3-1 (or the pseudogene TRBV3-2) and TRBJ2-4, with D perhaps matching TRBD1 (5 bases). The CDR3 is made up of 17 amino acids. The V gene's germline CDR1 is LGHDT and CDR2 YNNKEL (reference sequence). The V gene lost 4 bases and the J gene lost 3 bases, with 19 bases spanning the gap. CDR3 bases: TGTGCCAGCAGCCCCCATTCCTTCGACAGTAGCAAAAACATTCAGTACTTC. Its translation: CASSPHSFDSSKNIQYF.

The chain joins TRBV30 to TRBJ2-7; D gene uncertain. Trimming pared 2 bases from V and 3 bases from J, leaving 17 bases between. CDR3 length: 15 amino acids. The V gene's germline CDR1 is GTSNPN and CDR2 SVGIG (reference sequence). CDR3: CAWSSGGPAYYEQYF. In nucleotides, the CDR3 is TGTGCCTGGAGTTCTGGCGGCCCTGCCTACTACGAGCAGTACTTC.

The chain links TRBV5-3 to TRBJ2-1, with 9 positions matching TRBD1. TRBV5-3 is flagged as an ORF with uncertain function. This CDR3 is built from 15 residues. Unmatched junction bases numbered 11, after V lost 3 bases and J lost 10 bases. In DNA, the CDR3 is TGTGCCAGAAGCTGGAGGGACAGGGTAGTTAGGGAGCAGTTCTTC. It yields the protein CARSWRDRVVREQFF.

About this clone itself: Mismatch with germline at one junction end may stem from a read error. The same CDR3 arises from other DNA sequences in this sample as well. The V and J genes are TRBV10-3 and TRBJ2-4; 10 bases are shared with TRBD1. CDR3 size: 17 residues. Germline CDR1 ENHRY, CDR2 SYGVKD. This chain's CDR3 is CAISEPTDRGGKNIQYF. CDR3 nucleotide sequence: TGCGCCATCAGTGAGCCGACGGACAGGGGGGGGAAAAACATTCAGTACTTC.

The CDR3 region has the DNA TGTGCCAGCAGCTTGCATCCTCAGGGGGCAGGCGGCTACACCTTC. Translated, it gives CASSLHPQGAGGYTF. This chain joins TRBV5-5 and TRBJ1-2; TRBD1 aligns across 8 bases. The CDR3 spans 15 residues. Losses at the gene ends were 1 base for V and 8 bases for J; bases not matched to a gene: 10. From germline, CDR1 is SGHKS and CDR2 YYEKEE (reference sequence).

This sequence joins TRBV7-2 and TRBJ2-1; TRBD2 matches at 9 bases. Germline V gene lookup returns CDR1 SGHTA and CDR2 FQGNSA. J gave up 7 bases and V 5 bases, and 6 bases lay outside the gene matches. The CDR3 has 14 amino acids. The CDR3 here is CASSKGLAWNEQFF. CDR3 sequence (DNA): TGTGCCAGCAGCAAGGGACTAGCCTGGAATGAGCAGTTCTTC.

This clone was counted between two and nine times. The CDR3 sequence: CASSFRAGNYNEQFF. The CDR3 DNA reads as TGTGCCAGCAGTTTTAGAGCGGGTAATTACAATGAGCAGTTCTTC. V usage is TRBV27 and J usage is TRBJ2-1; D is possibly TRBD2 (6 bases). Trimming took off 3 bases at V and 4 bases at J, with 13 bases between the two ends. The CDR3 covers 15 residues. In germline, CDR1 is MNHEY, CDR2 SMNVEV (reference sequence).

The CDR3 region has the DNA TGTGCCAGCAGTTTAAAGGCAGGGGGTGGCTACACCTTC. This translates into CASSLKAGGGYTF. The rearrangement uses TRBV12-3 or TRBV12-4 and TRBJ1-2; 7 nucleotides agree with TRBD1. The length of the CDR3 is 13 residues. With 2 bases clipped from V and 7 bases from J, the junction kept 4 bases outside the gene matches.

The CDR3 DNA reads as TGTGCCAGCAGCCAAGTAAGGGCAGGGGGCAGGACTGAAGCTTTCTTT. It yields the protein CASSQVRAGGRTEAFF. The genes are TRBV14 and TRBJ1-1; TRBD1 matches at 8 bases. J gave up 5 bases and V 1 base, and 9 bases lay outside the gene matches. This CDR3 is built from 16 residues. From germline, CDR1 is SGHDN and CDR2 FVKESK.

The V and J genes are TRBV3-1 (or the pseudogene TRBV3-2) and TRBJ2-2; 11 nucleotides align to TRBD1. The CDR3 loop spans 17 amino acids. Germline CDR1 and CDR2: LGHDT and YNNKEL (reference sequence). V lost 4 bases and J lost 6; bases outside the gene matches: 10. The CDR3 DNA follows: TGTGCCAGCAGCCCCACAAGGGGACAGGGGGATGCCGGGGAGCTGTTTTTT. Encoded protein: CASSPTRGQGDAGELFF.

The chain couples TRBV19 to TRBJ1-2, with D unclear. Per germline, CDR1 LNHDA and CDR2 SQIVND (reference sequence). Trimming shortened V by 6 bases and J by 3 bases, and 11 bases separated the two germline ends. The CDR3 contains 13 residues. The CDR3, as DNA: TGTGCCAGTAGCCCGCTCGAGCACTATGGCTACACCTTC. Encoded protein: CASSPLEHYGYTF.

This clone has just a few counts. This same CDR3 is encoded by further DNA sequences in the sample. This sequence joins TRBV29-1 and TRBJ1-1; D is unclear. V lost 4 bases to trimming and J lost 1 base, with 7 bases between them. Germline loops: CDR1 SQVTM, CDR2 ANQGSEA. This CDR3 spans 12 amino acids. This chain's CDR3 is CSVGGGNTEAFF. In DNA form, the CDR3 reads TGCAGCGTTGGTGGAGGGAACACTGAAGCTTTCTTT. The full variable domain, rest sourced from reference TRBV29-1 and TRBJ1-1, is SAVISQKPSRDICQRGTSLTIQCQVDSQVTMMFWYRQQPGQSLTLIATANQGSEATYESGFVIDKFPISRPNLTFSTLTVSNMSPEDSSIYLCSVGGGNTEAFFGQGTRLTVV.

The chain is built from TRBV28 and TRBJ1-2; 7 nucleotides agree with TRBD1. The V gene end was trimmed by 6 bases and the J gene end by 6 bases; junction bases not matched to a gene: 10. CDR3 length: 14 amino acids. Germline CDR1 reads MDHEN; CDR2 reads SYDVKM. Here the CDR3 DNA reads TGTGCCAGCAGCCCCTCCGACAGGGTCCATGGCTACACCTTC. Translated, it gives CASSPSDRVHGYTF.

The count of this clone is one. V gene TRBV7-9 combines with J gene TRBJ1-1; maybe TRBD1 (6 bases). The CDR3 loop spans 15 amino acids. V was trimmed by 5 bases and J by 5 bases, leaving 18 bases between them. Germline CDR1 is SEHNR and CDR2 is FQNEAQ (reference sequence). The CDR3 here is CASSTQSRDKTEAFF. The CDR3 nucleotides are TGTGCCAGCAGCACCCAGTCCCGGGACAAGACTGAAGCTTTCTTT.

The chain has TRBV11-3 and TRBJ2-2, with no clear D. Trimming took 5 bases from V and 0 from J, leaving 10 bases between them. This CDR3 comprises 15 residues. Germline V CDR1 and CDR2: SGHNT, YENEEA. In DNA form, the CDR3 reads TGTGCCAGCAGCAAAGGCAGCGCGAACACCGGGGAGCTGTTTTTT. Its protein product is CASSKGSANTGELFF.

CDR3 sequence: CASSLQGGAWDEQYF. Written as DNA, the CDR3 is TGTGCCAGCAGCCTCCAGGGGGGAGCCTGGGACGAGCAGTACTTC. V is TRBV7-3 and J is TRBJ2-7, with D possibly being TRBD1 (7 bases). Per the germline V gene, CDR1 is SGHTA and CDR2 is FQGTGA. The CDR3 runs to 15 residues. Deletions cut 5 bases from V and 5 bases from J, with 19 bases between. Full variable domain (outside the CDR3, taken from reference TRBV7-3 and TRBJ2-7): GAGVSQTPSNKVTEKGKYVELRCDPISGHTALYWYRQSLGQGPEFLIYFQGTGAADDSGLPNDRFFAVRPEGSVSTLKIQRTERGDSAVYLCASSLQGGAWDEQYFGPGTRLTVT.

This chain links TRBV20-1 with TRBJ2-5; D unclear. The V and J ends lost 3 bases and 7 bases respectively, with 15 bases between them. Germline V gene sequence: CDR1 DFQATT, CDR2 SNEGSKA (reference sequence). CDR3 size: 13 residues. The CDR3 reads CSASRLGARTQYF. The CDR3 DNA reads TGCAGTGCTAGTAGGCTAGGCGCTCGGACCCAGTACTTC.

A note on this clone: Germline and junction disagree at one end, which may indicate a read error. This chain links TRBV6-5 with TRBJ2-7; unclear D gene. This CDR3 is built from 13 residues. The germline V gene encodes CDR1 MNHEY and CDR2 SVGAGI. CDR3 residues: CASRYLRTYEQYF. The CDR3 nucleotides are TGTGCCAGCCGTTACCTGAGAACCTACGAGCAGTACTTC.